This T cell receptor (beta chain) was sequenced for a study of control samples from healthy donors and cancer patients. Trimming removed 0 bases at V and 7 bases at J, with 13 bases between. The CDR3 is 15 amino acids. In germline, CDR1 is LGHDT, CDR2 YNNKEL (reference sequence). Profiling relied on immunoSEQ multiplex PCR, and the TCRdb table lists in-frame clones only, not all of them. The data contain about 69,000 clones, about 92% of them singletons. The receptor was isolated from a man between 60 and 70 years old with colorectal cancer. This sequence joins TRBV3-1 (or the pseudogene TRBV3-2) and TRBJ1-3; D is unclear. The specimen sequenced was PBMCs. The DNA for the CDR3 is TGTGCCAGCAGCCAAGAACGGCGGGTCTGGAACACCATATATTTT. This sequence encodes CASSQERRVWNTIYF.